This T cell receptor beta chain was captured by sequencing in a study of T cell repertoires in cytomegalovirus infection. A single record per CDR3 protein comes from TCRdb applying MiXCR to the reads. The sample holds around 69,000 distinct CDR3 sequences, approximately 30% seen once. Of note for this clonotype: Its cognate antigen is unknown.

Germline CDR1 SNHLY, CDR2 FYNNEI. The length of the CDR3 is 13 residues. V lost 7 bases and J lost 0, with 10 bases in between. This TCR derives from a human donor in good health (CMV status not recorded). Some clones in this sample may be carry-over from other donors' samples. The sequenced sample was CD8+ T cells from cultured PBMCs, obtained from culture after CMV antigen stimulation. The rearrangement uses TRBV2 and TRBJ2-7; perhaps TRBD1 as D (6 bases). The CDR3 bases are TGTGCCAGCACAAACAGGGACTCCTACGAGCAGTACTTC. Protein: CASTNRDSYEQYF. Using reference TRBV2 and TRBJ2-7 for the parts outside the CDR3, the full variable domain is EPEVTQTPSHQVTQMGQEVILRCVPISNHLYFYWYRQILGQKVEFLVSFYNNEISEKSEIFDDQFSVERPDGSNFTLKIRSTKLEDSAMYFCASTNRDSYEQYFGPGTRLTVT.